Shown below are 9 T cell receptor beta chains from a single sample sequenced in a study of response to subunit inactivated influenza vaccine. A single record per CDR3 protein comes from TCRdb applying MiXCR to the RT-PCR reads. The data contain around 580,000 distinct CDR3 sequences, roughly 10% of them seen just once; the ten biggest clones take up 10%. The starting material was PBMCs from blood, obtained on the day of vaccination. The receptor source for this set is a man aged 50 or older who received an inactivated influenza vaccine.

CDR3: CASSVDGAVAYNEQFF. The CDR3 DNA is TGTGCCAGCAGCGTAGATGGAGCGGTCGCCTACAATGAGCAGTTCTTC. The rearrangement links TRBV9 to TRBJ2-1; the D gene is possibly TRBD2 (5 bases). Between the trimmed V and J ends, which lost 0 bases and 2 bases, there was a span of 12 bases. This CDR3 has 16 residues. Germline V gives CDR1 SGDLS, CDR2 YYNGEE. Full variable domain (missing parts from reference TRBV9 and TRBJ2-1): DSGVTQTPKHLITATGQRVTLRCSPRSGDLSVYWYQQSLDQGLQFLIQYYNGEERAKGNILERFSAQQFPDLHSELNLSSLELGDSALYFCASSVDGAVAYNEQFFGPGTRLTVL.

The chain carries TRBV5-5 and TRBJ2-1; TRBD1 is a possible D gene (6 bases). Trimming stripped 1 base from V and 9 bases from J, with 14 bases between. The CDR3 covers 14 residues. Germline CDR1 is SGHKS and CDR2 is YYEKEE (reference sequence). The DNA for the CDR3 is TGTGCCAGCAGCTTGCCGGGCCTAGGGGGTGAGCAGTTCTTC. It codes for CASSLPGLGGEQFF.

This rearrangement joins TRBV20-1 to TRBJ2-2; D is unresolved. Germline V lookup: CDR1 DFQATT, CDR2 SNEGSKA (reference sequence). Trimming took off 5 bases at V and 7 bases at J, with 20 bases between the two ends. The CDR3 is 15 amino acids. The CDR3: CSASTFTRVDGELFF. The DNA of the CDR3 is TGCAGTGCTTCGACATTCACAAGGGTCGACGGGGAGCTGTTTTTT.

The rearrangement uses TRBV6-1 and TRBJ2-1; 7 bases match TRBD1. The ends lost 5 bases at V and 4 bases at J; junction bases unmatched: 11. This CDR3 region has 16 residues. Germline V CDR1 and CDR2: MNHNS, SASEGT. The CDR3 loop is CASSHGTAPGYNEQFF. The CDR3 bases are TGTGCCAGCAGTCATGGGACAGCCCCGGGATACAATGAGCAGTTCTTC.

This clonotype occurred many times. The J gene is TRBJ2-7, the V gene TRBV5-1, with TRBD1 identical over 7 bases. Germline loops: CDR1 SGHRS, CDR2 YFSETQ. The V segment lost 2 bases and the J segment 3 bases; nucleotides outside the gene matches: 5. The CDR3 is made up of 14 amino acids. The CDR3 is CASSFGTDYYEQYF. DNA of the CDR3: TGCGCCAGCAGCTTCGGGACAGATTACTACGAGCAGTACTTC.

CDR3 in amino acids: CSASQDSNQPQHF. As DNA, the CDR3 is TGCAGTGCTAGTCAAGATAGCAATCAGCCCCAGCATTTT. The rearrangement uses TRBV20-1 and TRBJ1-5; D is unresolved. The germline CDR1 and CDR2 sequences are DFQATT and SNEGSKA (reference sequence). CDR3 length: 13 amino acids. The V gene lost 3 bases and the J gene lost 0 bases, with 6 bases spanning the gap.

V and J are TRBV20-1 and TRBJ2-3, with D maybe TRBD1 (6 bases). This CDR3 region has 14 residues. The V end was cut by 3 bases, the J end by 3 bases, with 13 bases between. CDR1 is DFQATT, CDR2 SNEGSKA, per germline (reference sequence). The CDR3 is CSASGRGMTDTQYF. CDR3 bases: TGCAGTGCTAGCGGCAGGGGTATGACAGATACGCAGTATTTT.

This clonotype turned up a few times. This rearrangement joins TRBV20-1 to TRBJ2-2; 10 bases are a match to TRBD2. This CDR3 contains 16 residues. From germline, CDR1 is DFQATT and CDR2 SNEGSKA (reference sequence). With 1 base clipped from V and 2 bases from J, the junction kept 4 bases outside the gene matches. CDR3 nucleotide sequence: TGCAGTGCTAGAGTAACTAGCGGGACAAACACCGGGGAGCTGTTTTTT. Encoded protein: CSARVTSGTNTGELFF.

This clonotype was observed a handful of times. The gene calls are TRBV6-6 and TRBJ1-6, with a possible D match to TRBD1 (5 bases). The germline CDR1 and CDR2 sequences are MNHNY and SVGAGI (reference sequence). The CDR3 is 13 residues long. Trimming cost V 6 bases and J 7 bases, with 10 bases left between them. CDR3 loop: CASSGRDNSPLHF. The CDR3 DNA follows: TGTGCCAGCAGCGGACGGGACAATTCACCCCTCCACTTT.